A selection of T cell receptor beta chains follows, all from one sample in a study of CD8 T cells in ankylosing spondylitis. TCRdb called the 5' RACE reads again in MiXCR, with one record for every CDR3 protein. The profile shows 750,000 to 850,000 distinct CDR3 sequences, roughly 10% of them singletons. Sequencing was performed on blood, either unsorted or a sorted T cell fraction (not recorded which). All receptors derive from a male donor with ankylosing spondylitis. Each CDR3 is given with its conserved first and last residue. The order of the fields is D gene, J gene, V gene, clone size, CDR3 protein, CDR3 DNA. A D gene is named only where the DNA matches it firmly. For some rows the clone size is stated as once, few or many, or as a class when expanded; others skip it.

d_gene: -; j_gene: TRBJ2-7; v_gene: TRBV14; abundance: few; CDR3aa: CASSQDSLKQYF; CDR3nt: TGTGCCAGCAGCCAAGATTCCTTAAAGCAGTACTTC
d_gene: -; j_gene: TRBJ2-1; v_gene: TRBV6-2/TRBV6-3; abundance: -; CDR3aa: CASSPGGPPVNEQFF; CDR3nt: TGTGCCAGCAGTCCGGGGGGCCCCCCGGTGAATGAGCAGTTCTTC
d_gene: TRBD1; j_gene: TRBJ2-6; v_gene: TRBV9; abundance: few; CDR3aa: CASSYRGDGANVLTF; CDR3nt: TGTGCCAGCAGCTACAGGGGGGACGGGGCCAACGTCCTGACTTTC
d_gene: -; j_gene: TRBJ1-1; v_gene: TRBV9; abundance: -; CDR3aa: CASGPGRGNTEAFF; CDR3nt: TGTGCCAGCGGCCCCGGGAGGGGAAACACTGAAGCTTTCTTT
d_gene: -; j_gene: TRBJ1-5; v_gene: TRBV7-2; abundance: few; CDR3aa: CASSFAGSLGMLAQHF; CDR3nt: TGTGCCAGCAGCTTTGCAGGGTCGCTGGGTATGTTGGCCCAGCATTTT
d_gene: -; j_gene: TRBJ2-5; v_gene: TRBV20-1; abundance: many; CDR3aa: CSASQGRQTQYF; CDR3nt: TGCAGTGCTTCTCAGGGGCGACAGACCCAGTACTTC
d_gene: TRBD1; j_gene: TRBJ2-1; v_gene: TRBV11-3; abundance: few; CDR3aa: CASSRDRGEQFF; CDR3nt: TGTGCCAGCAGCAGAGACAGGGGAGAGCAGTTCTTC
d_gene: TRBD1; j_gene: TRBJ2-7; v_gene: TRBV12-3/TRBV12-4; abundance: few; CDR3aa: CASTRDSSNPYEQYF; CDR3nt: TGTGCCAGCACCAGGGACAGCTCCAATCCCTACGAGCAGTACTTC
d_gene: -; j_gene: TRBJ2-3; v_gene: TRBV20-1; abundance: few; CDR3aa: CSAPGSPSTDTQYF; CDR3nt: TGCAGTGCTCCCGGGTCCCCTAGCACAGATACGCAGTATTTT
d_gene: -; j_gene: TRBJ1-2; v_gene: TRBV7-2; abundance: -; CDR3aa: CASSSRPSMTGNRGYTF; CDR3nt: TGTGCCAGCAGCTCGAGACCGTCCATGACCGGGAACAGAGGCTACACCTTC
d_gene: -; j_gene: TRBJ1-2; v_gene: TRBV7-2; abundance: few; CDR3aa: CASSFAGKHGYTF; CDR3nt: TGTGCCAGCAGCTTTGCAGGGAAGCACGGCTACACCTTC
d_gene: -; j_gene: TRBJ1-1; v_gene: TRBV20-1; abundance: -; CDR3aa: CSASFALNTEAFF; CDR3nt: TGCAGTGCTAGCTTCGCGCTGAACACTGAAGCTTTCTTT
d_gene: -; j_gene: TRBJ1-5; v_gene: TRBV5-1; abundance: many; CDR3aa: CASSLDGSNQPQHF; CDR3nt: TGCGCCAGCAGCTTGGACGGTAGCAATCAGCCCCAGCATTTT
d_gene: -; j_gene: TRBJ2-7; v_gene: TRBV7-6; abundance: few; CDR3aa: CASSLSGTSTEQYF; CDR3nt: TGTGCCAGCAGCTTATCCGGGACCTCTACGGAGCAGTACTTC
d_gene: -; j_gene: TRBJ2-1; v_gene: TRBV6-4; abundance: -; CDR3aa: CASSYSSRRDEQFF; CDR3nt: TGTGCCAGCAGCTACTCTTCTAGGAGGGATGAGCAGTTCTTC